The 32 T cell receptor beta chains given below trace back to one sample, sequenced in a study of T-cell reconstitution after alpha-beta-depleted transplantation in children (TCRdb year 2016). The treatment or condition label, as the study defines it: allogeneic hematopoietic cell transplantation with graft depleted of TCRalphabeta T cells and CD19 B cells. Library generation was performed with PCR. This sample was sequenced with an Illumina HiSeq 2500. TCR library preparation used molecular barcoding, with unique molecular identifiers applied to normalize quantification of the TCRbeta repertoire. TCRdb reanalyzed the raw reads on its own, using fastp at Q25 for trimming and MiXCR for clone calling, and kept in-frame beta chains. Rows are unified per CDR3 protein, each entry keeping the most common DNA and genes. This sample comprises over 100,000 distinct CDR3 sequences, 7.5% to 9% of them detected only once. The ten biggest clones cover approximately 16% of the sample.

The input for sequencing was PBMCs, taken before TCRalphabeta/CD19-depleted stem cell transplant. The receptors derive from a boy aged 2 to 9 with acute lymphoblastic leukemia, due to receive a stem cell transplant.

The sample holds a few counts of this clonotype. V is TRBV6-1 and J is TRBJ1-1, with D possibly matching TRBD1 (5 bases). The germline CDR1 and CDR2 sequences are MNHNS and SASEGT. CDR3 size: 14 residues. The V gene lost 7 bases and the J gene lost 1 base, with 13 bases spanning the gap. The CDR3 region is CASTPGVANTEAFF. CDR3 bases: TGTGCCAGCACGCCGGGGGTAGCGAACACTGAAGCTTTCTTT.

This clonotype has only a few counts. This chain connects TRBV19 to TRBJ2-5; unclear D gene. Between the trimmed V and J ends, which lost 8 bases and 2 bases, there was a span of 12 bases. There are 13 residues in the CDR3. Per germline, CDR1 LNHDA and CDR2 SQIVND (reference sequence). The CDR3 here is CASAWAEQETQYF. The CDR3 DNA follows: TGTGCCAGTGCCTGGGCAGAACAAGAGACCCAGTACTTC. The whole variable domain, remainder taken from reference TRBV19 and TRBJ2-5, is DGGITQSPKYLFRKEGQNVTLSCEQNLNHDAMYWYRQDPGQGLRLIYYSQIVNDFQKGDIAEGYSVSREKKESFPLTVTSAQKNPTAFYLCASAWAEQETQYFGPGTRLLVL.

The V gene is TRBV6-5, the J gene TRBJ2-5; possibly TRBD1 for D (7 bases). V lost 4 bases and J 4 bases, leaving 13 bases between the germline ends. Germline V lookup: CDR1 MNHEY, CDR2 SVGAGI. This CDR3 spans 14 amino acids. The CDR3 sequence is CASSSQGRRETQYF. The CDR3 DNA is TGTGCCAGCAGTTCACAGGGGAGGAGAGAGACCCAGTACTTC.

This clonotype was recorded many times. Here the CDR3 DNA reads TGTGCCAGCAGCTTGTTCGCGCGGCTCGGGTCAGTGGGGGATGAAAAACTGTTTTTT. Encoded protein: CASSLFARLGSVGDEKLFF. This chain connects TRBV5-4 to TRBJ1-4; tentatively, D is TRBD1 (5 bases). CDR1 is SGHNT and CDR2 is YYREEE in the germline V gene (reference sequence). V lost 1 base to trimming and J lost 6 bases, with 25 bases between them. The length of the CDR3 is 19 residues.

This clonotype has ten or more counts. V gene TRBV7-9 combines with J gene TRBJ1-4, with TRBD1 matching 10 bases. CDR3 size: 15 residues. Germline V gene data show CDR1 as SEHNR and CDR2 as FQNEAQ (reference sequence). Trimming took 2 bases from V and 11 from J; bases not matched to a gene: 8. CDR3: CASSLHTADRGKLFF. CDR3 DNA sequence: TGTGCCAGCAGCTTACATACTGCGGACAGGGGGAAACTGTTTTTT.

This clonotype turned up a few times. The chain employs TRBV20-1 and TRBJ1-6; D not resolved. The CDR3 runs 14 residues. In germline, CDR1 is DFQATT, CDR2 SNEGSKA (reference sequence). Trimming took 0 bases from V and 10 from J, leaving 13 bases between them. CDR3: CSARDRGGRSPLHF. The DNA for the CDR3 is TGCAGTGCTAGAGATCGTGGAGGCAGGTCACCCCTCCACTTT.

Only a few counts were recorded for this clonotype. The V gene is TRBV6-1, the J gene TRBJ2-2; TRBD2 might be the D (5 bases). CDR1 is MNHNS, CDR2 SASEGT, per germline. Trimming took off 11 bases at V and 5 bases at J, with 21 bases between the two ends. The CDR3 loop spans 15 amino acids. In DNA, the CDR3 is TGTGCCTGCACGGGGTTGGGGTTTAGTACCGGGGAGCTGTTTTTT. Translation: CACTGLGFSTGELFF.

The DNA for the CDR3 is TGTGCCAGCAGTGAATGGGGGACAGGGTCTGGGGGAAACACCATATATTTT. Amino acids: CASSEWGTGSGGNTIYF. The chain has TRBV25-1 and TRBJ1-3; 9 bases fit TRBD1. The CDR3 is 17 amino acids. Per germline, CDR1 MGHDK and CDR2 SYGVNS. The ends lost 1 base at V and 4 bases at J; junction bases unmatched: 8.

On this clonotype: An end of the junction does not agree with germline; a read error may underlie this. For the CDR3, the DNA is TGTGCCAGCAGCGCTGACAGTGGGAACTTTGGCTACACCTTC. Its protein is CASSADSGNFGYTF. The chain is built from TRBV9 and TRBJ1-2; TRBD1 might be the D (5 bases). Germline CDR1 SGDLS, CDR2 YYNGEE. The CDR3 totals 14 residues.

This clonotype showed up just a few times. This chain uses TRBV25-1 with TRBJ2-3; D perhaps matches TRBD2 (5 bases). V was trimmed by 2 bases and J by 2 bases, leaving 11 bases between them. The CDR3 spans 15 residues. The germline CDR1 and CDR2 sequences are MGHDK and SYGVNS. Here the CDR3 DNA reads TGTGCCAGCAGTGAACTCGGGGATGACACAGATACGCAGTATTTT. Encoded protein: CASSELGDDTDTQYF.

This clonotype was seen many times. The chain links TRBV20-1 to TRBJ2-7; 9 nucleotides line up with TRBD1. Per the germline V gene, CDR1 is DFQATT and CDR2 is SNEGSKA (reference sequence). This CDR3 contains 13 residues. V was clipped by 3 bases and J by 5 bases; unmatched bases: 5. CDR3 loop: CSARDRGSDEQYF. CDR3 nucleotide sequence: TGCAGTGCTAGGGACAGGGGTTCGGACGAGCAGTACTTC.

The chain joins TRBV1 to TRBJ2-2. TRBV1 represents a pseudogene. The CDR3 spans 13 residues. The CDR3 is CTSSQLNTGELFF. DNA for the CDR3: TGCACCAGCAGCCAACTGAACACCGGGGAGCTGTTTTTT.

The rearrangement uses TRBV12-5 and TRBJ2-7; a possible D gene is TRBD2 (6 bases). CDR1 is LGHNT and CDR2 is FRNRAP in the germline V gene. The CDR3 totals 14 residues. V shed 3 bases and J shed 1 base, with 10 bases lying between them. CDR3 DNA: TGTGCTAGTGGTTTTTGGGGGGAATCCTACGAGCAGTACTTC. Translation gives CASGFWGESYEQYF.

This clonotype was recorded many times. The chain joins TRBV5-1 to TRBJ2-3; 12 bases agree with TRBD2. V shed 0 bases, J shed 6 bases, and the junction held 8 bases outside the gene matches. The germline V gene encodes CDR1 SGHRS and CDR2 YFSETQ. The CDR3 runs 17 residues. This CDR3 is CASSLASLAGGRDTQYF. The CDR3 nucleotides are TGCGCCAGCAGCTTGGCAAGCCTAGCGGGGGGGCGGGATACGCAGTATTTT.

The rearrangement links TRBV11-1 to TRBJ2-3; 7 nucleotides match TRBD2. V was clipped by 3 bases and J by 2 bases; unmatched bases: 20. Germline CDR1 and CDR2: SGHAT and FQDESV (reference sequence). The CDR3 extends over 20 amino acids. CDR3 bases: TGTGCCAGCAGCTTTTGGCGGGGGAAATCCCAACATTACCTCACAGATACGCAGTATTTT. This codes for CASSFWRGKSQHYLTDTQYF.

This clonotype was observed many times. This chain uses TRBV5-1 with TRBJ2-3, with D uncertain. In germline, CDR1 is SGHRS, CDR2 YFSETQ. This CDR3 region has 15 residues. Trimming stripped 4 bases from V and 2 bases from J, with 14 bases between. CDR3: CASSTEGWITDTQYF. CDR3 nucleotide sequence: TGCGCCAGCAGCACGGAAGGATGGATCACAGATACGCAGTATTTT.

This clonotype was seen many times. The V call is TRBV7-2, the J call TRBJ2-3; D perhaps matches TRBD1 (5 bases). V shed 4 bases and J shed 4 bases, with 9 bases lying between them. The CDR3 sequence is 13 residues long. CDR1 is SGHTA, CDR2 FQGNSA, per germline. The CDR3 region is CASSWAGSDTQYF. The CDR3 bases are TGTGCCAGCAGCTGGGCAGGGTCAGATACGCAGTATTTT.

This clonotype has only a few counts. This chain connects TRBV12-3 or TRBV12-4 to TRBJ1-1; D is uncertain. The CDR3 covers 15 residues. The V end was cut by 2 bases, the J end by 0 bases, with 10 bases between. CDR3 DNA: TGTGCCAGCAGTTTAAGGAGGACTGTGAACACTGAAGCTTTCTTT. Translating it yields CASSLRRTVNTEAFF.

This clonotype was seen repeatedly, ten times or more. The rearrangement uses TRBV20-1 and TRBJ1-1; D remains unclear. Germline V gene lookup returns CDR1 DFQATT and CDR2 SNEGSKA (reference sequence). CDR3 length: 14 residues. V was pared by 5 bases and J by 0 bases, with 13 bases between. The CDR3 loop reads CSAYSGRMNTEAFF. In DNA, the CDR3 is TGCAGTGCTTATTCCGGACGGATGAACACTGAAGCTTTCTTT.

This clonotype was seen ten or more times. V is TRBV5-1 and J is TRBJ1-3; 7 bases fit TRBD1. This CDR3 spans 15 amino acids. V gave up 1 base and J gave up 1 base; unmatched junction bases: 2. The germline V gene encodes CDR1 SGHRS and CDR2 YFSETQ. The CDR3 sequence: CASSLTGQSGNTIYF. The CDR3, as DNA: TGCGCCAGCAGCTTGACGGGACAGTCTGGAAACACCATATATTTT.

This clonotype has a count of ten or more. CDR3 coding DNA: TGTGCCAGCAGCGCCGGTGGTTTGGGCACTGAAGCTTTCTTT. It is translated as CASSAGGLGTEAFF. The chain links TRBV7-2 to TRBJ1-1; D gene uncertain. Trimming cost V 5 bases and J 4 bases, with 14 bases left between them. The CDR3 totals 14 residues. CDR1 and CDR2 from the germline V gene are SGHTA and FQGNSA.

The gene calls are TRBV28 and TRBJ1-4, with D possibly matching TRBD1 (6 bases). This CDR3 comprises 15 residues. Germline values: CDR1 MDHEN, CDR2 SYDVKM. The V gene lost 6 bases and the J gene lost 3 bases, with 14 bases spanning the gap. CDR3 in amino acids: CASSPSGASNEKLFF. CDR3 nucleotides: TGTGCCAGCAGCCCTTCAGGGGCCTCTAATGAAAAACTGTTTTTT. Full variable domain (rest looked up from reference TRBV28 and TRBJ1-4): DVKVTQSSRYLVKRTGEKVFLECVQDMDHENMFWYRQDPGLGLRLIYFSYDVKMKEKGDIPEGYSVSREKKERFSLILESASTNQTSMYLCASSPSGASNEKLFFGSGTQLSVL.

This chain connects TRBV27 to TRBJ1-2; 7 positions match TRBD1. This CDR3 has 14 residues. CDR1 is MNHEY and CDR2 is SMNVEV in the germline V gene (reference sequence). Trimming took 3 bases from V and 7 from J; bases not matched to a gene: 8. CDR3 DNA sequence: TGTGCCAGCAGTTTCAACGACAGGGTTGGTGGCTACACCTTC. This gives the protein CASSFNDRVGGYTF.

Worth noting for this clonotype: Given a much more abundant clone one base away, this may be a read error. The rearrangement joins TRBV11-2 to TRBJ2-4; D remains ambiguous. Per the germline V gene, CDR1 is SGHAT and CDR2 is FQNNGV. This CDR3 region has 15 residues. CDR3 nucleotide sequence: TGTGCCAGCAGTCAATCCGCATTAGCCGAAAACATTCAGTACTTC. Residues: CASSQSALAENIQYF.

This clonotype was observed many times. This sequence joins TRBV12-3 or TRBV12-4 and TRBJ2-5; possible D gene TRBD2, 6 bases. V was shortened by 5 bases and J by 2 bases, with 12 bases between the two germline ends. This CDR3 region has 14 residues. In DNA form, the CDR3 reads TGTGCCAGCAGTCCGGGACTGCGGCAAGAGACCCAGTACTTC. This gives the protein CASSPGLRQETQYF.

The sample holds a few counts of this clonotype. V is TRBV6-5 and J is TRBJ2-1, with a weak D call TRBD1 (5 bases). V lost 2 bases and J lost 8, with 22 bases in between. Germline CDR1 and CDR2: MNHEY and SVGAGI. The CDR3 consists of 17 residues. The CDR3 is CASSYATTPARADEQFF. CDR3 sequence (DNA): TGTGCCAGCAGTTACGCGACCACCCCAGCCAGGGCAGATGAGCAGTTCTTC.

This clonotype was found a few times. The rearrangement uses TRBV20-1 and TRBJ1-1; D gene unclear. The CDR3 covers 14 residues. Germline CDR1 is DFQATT and CDR2 is SNEGSKA (reference sequence). V lost 6 bases, J lost 5 bases, and 19 bases lay in between. CDR3 in amino acids: CSASGWTLKTEAFF. CDR3 bases: TGCAGTGCCTCAGGATGGACTTTAAAGACTGAAGCTTTCTTT.

The gene calls are TRBV7-9 and TRBJ1-6; D is ambiguous. The CDR3 is 14 amino acids. The germline V gene encodes CDR1 SEHNR and CDR2 FQNEAQ (reference sequence). Trimming pared 1 base from V and 6 bases from J, leaving 7 bases between. CDR3 nucleotide sequence: TGTGCCAGCAGCTTAGAGGGCAGTAATTCACCCCTCCACTTT. Translated: CASSLEGSNSPLHF.

The chain joins TRBV20-1 to TRBJ2-3; the D gene is possibly TRBD1 (6 bases). The CDR3 runs 13 residues. V gave up 4 bases and J gave up 1 base, with 9 bases separating them. In germline, CDR1 is DFQATT, CDR2 SNEGSKA (reference sequence). The chain's CDR3 is CSAKYRGTDTQYF. In DNA form, the CDR3 reads TGCAGTGCTAAGTACAGGGGCACAGATACGCAGTATTTT.

This clonotype was detected a few times. V gene TRBV6-5 combines with J gene TRBJ1-1; D might be TRBD1 (5 bases). V lost 0 bases and J 3 bases, leaving 11 bases between the germline ends. Germline CDR1 and CDR2: MNHEY and SVGAGI. The CDR3 loop spans 15 amino acids. The DNA for the CDR3 is TGTGCCAGCAGTTACTCTCCCAGGGCGGACACTGAAGCTTTCTTT. Protein sequence: CASSYSPRADTEAFF.

This clonotype was recorded many times. The chain recombines TRBV7-2 with TRBJ1-1; no reliable D call. Germline assignment: CDR1 SGHTA and CDR2 FQGNSA. Deletions cut 0 bases from V and 2 bases from J, with 16 bases between. The CDR3 extends over 17 amino acids. CDR3 residues: CASSLALKGWSNTEAFF. In nucleotides, the CDR3 is TGTGCCAGCAGCTTAGCCCTGAAGGGATGGAGTAACACTGAAGCTTTCTTT.

The gene calls are TRBV12-3 or TRBV12-4 and TRBJ2-1, with D possibly matching TRBD1 (5 bases). V lost 8 bases to trimming and J lost 5 bases, with 7 bases between them. This CDR3 is 11 amino acids long. CDR3 region: CASGAHNEQFF. DNA for the CDR3: TGTGCCAGCGGGGCCCACAATGAGCAGTTCTTC.